The sequence of this T cell receptor (beta chain) was determined in a study of CD8 T cells in ankylosing spondylitis. General study findings and limits: Typical of ankylosing spondylitis blood, it appeared, was a TCR beta motif of under 10 highly homologous variants.

This clonotype came up a few times. Its antigen is unknown. TCRdb re-analysed the 5' RACE reads in MiXCR, keeping a single row per CDR3 protein. This table has 220,000 or so distinct CDR3 sequences, 15% to 20% appearing once. The V gene's germline CDR1 is SGHDT and CDR2 YYEEEE. J gave up 5 bases and V 9 bases, and 9 bases lay outside the gene matches. This CDR3 has 14 residues. Sequenced material: blood, either unsorted or a sorted T cell fraction (not recorded which). The TCR originated in a male donor with ankylosing spondylitis. The rearrangement uses TRBV5-6 and TRBJ1-4; 8 bases line up with TRBD1. Written as DNA, the CDR3 is TGTGCCATCCGATGGGACAGGAGAAATGAAAAACTGTTTTTT. As protein: CAIRWDRRNEKLFF.